One and the same sample provided the 12 T cell receptor beta chains below, sequenced in a study of blood T cell repertoires in COVID-19 (dated by TCRdb to the early 2020s). Library creation used the immunoSEQ multiplex PCR assay. This immuneACCESS table, as held by TCRdb, lists in-frame sequences with V and J called but not all clones. Of the missing ones, under half trace to an unresolved V gene in checked studies; the others have no known cause. The table for this sample lists over 200,000 clones; roughly 88% of them were counted only once. The ten top clones hold approximately 30% of the sample. Source material: peripheral blood. Every receptor here comes from a man aged 35-49 years with acute or convalescent COVID-19.

The chain carries TRBV12-3 or TRBV12-4 and TRBJ1-5, with TRBD1 as a possible D gene (5 bases). V gave up 3 bases and J gave up 4 bases, with 7 bases separating them. The CDR3 consists of 13 residues. CDR3 protein: CASSFAGNQPQHF. DNA for the CDR3: TGTGCCAGCAGTTTCGCAGGGAATCAGCCCCAGCATTTT.

V and J are TRBV19 and TRBJ1-5, with no clear D. The V gene lost 4 bases and the J gene lost 1 base, with 17 bases spanning the gap. CDR3 length: 17 residues. In germline, CDR1 is LNHDA, CDR2 SQIVND (reference sequence). The CDR3 loop reads CASSNSLGSLSNQPQHF. The DNA of the CDR3 is TGTGCCAGTAGTAACTCCCTAGGTTCCTTGAGCAATCAGCCCCAGCATTTT. Supplemented by reference TRBV19 and TRBJ1-5, the full variable domain reads DGGITQSPKYLFRKEGQNVTLSCEQNLNHDAMYWYRQDPGQGLRLIYYSQIVNDFQKGDIAEGYSVSREKKESFPLTVTSAQKNPTAFYLCASSNSLGSLSNQPQHFGDGTRLSIL.

This chain connects TRBV6-5 to TRBJ1-1; D not resolved. V was trimmed by 0 bases and J by 5 bases, leaving 7 bases between them. The germline CDR1 and CDR2 sequences are MNHEY and SVGAGI. This CDR3 has 13 amino acids. The DNA for the CDR3 is TGTGCCAGCAGTTACTCGAGTCGGACTGAAGCTTTCTTT. Translated, it gives CASSYSSRTEAFF.

CDR3 in amino acids: CASSLQGGADTQYF. The DNA for the CDR3 is TGTGCCAGCAGCCTCCAAGGGGGGGCAGATACGCAGTATTTT. The chain carries TRBV4-2 and TRBJ2-3; weak D call: TRBD2 (7 bases). Germline CDR1 LGHNA, CDR2 YNFKEQ. Trimming cost V 4 bases and J 4 bases, with 12 bases left between them. The CDR3 extends over 14 amino acids.

The chain uses TRBV3-1 (or the pseudogene TRBV3-2) and TRBJ2-7; 8 bases are shared with TRBD1. CDR1 is LGHDT and CDR2 is YNNKEL in the germline V gene (reference sequence). The CDR3 runs 16 residues. Germline trimming cut 3 bases from V and 5 bases from J; bases unmatched to any gene: 12. CDR3 region: CASSQIPGGTWNEQYF. CDR3 sequence (DNA): TGTGCCAGCAGCCAGATCCCAGGGGGCACCTGGAACGAGCAGTACTTC.

The sample holds one count of this clone. This chain connects TRBV6-5 to TRBJ2-7; 7 bases map to TRBD1. V gave up 7 bases and J gave up 2 bases; unmatched junction bases: 11. Germline CDR1 is MNHEY and CDR2 is SVGAGI. The CDR3 runs to 15 residues. CDR3 region: CASNKGQPGPYEQYF. The CDR3 region has the DNA TGTGCCAGCAACAAGGGACAGCCAGGGCCCTACGAGCAGTACTTC.

The gene calls are TRBV5-1 and TRBJ1-2; D is unresolved. V shed 4 bases and J shed 4 bases, with 14 bases lying between them. The CDR3 is 14 amino acids. Germline V lookup: CDR1 SGHRS, CDR2 YFSETQ. The CDR3: CASSPVGRSYGYTF. For the CDR3, the DNA is TGCGCCAGCAGCCCGGTAGGCAGGTCCTATGGCTACACCTTC.

The chain recombines TRBV27 with TRBJ1-5; D is ambiguous. The CDR3 contains 14 residues. Trimming took 1 base from V and 7 from J, leaving 11 bases between them. CDR1 is MNHEY, CDR2 SMNVEV, per germline (reference sequence). CDR3 sequence: CASSLLPGGQPQHF. The CDR3 nucleotides read TGTGCCAGCAGTTTATTACCAGGTGGGCAGCCCCAGCATTTT.

V usage is TRBV6-5 and J usage is TRBJ2-7; D ambiguous. V lost 0 bases and J 5 bases, leaving 8 bases between the germline ends. The germline CDR1 and CDR2 sequences are MNHEY and SVGAGI. The CDR3 runs to 13 residues. CDR3 in DNA: TGTGCCAGCAGTTACTCTCTCTCGGACGAGCAGTACTTC. It encodes CASSYSLSDEQYF.

J is TRBJ1-1 and V is TRBV19; TRBD1 might be the D (6 bases). This CDR3 comprises 13 residues. V lost 7 bases to trimming and J lost 5 bases, with 14 bases between them. Looked up from germline, CDR1 is LNHDA and CDR2 is SQIVND (reference sequence). The CDR3: CASNQGLGTEAFF. The CDR3, as DNA: TGTGCCAGTAATCAGGGGCTTGGGACTGAAGCTTTCTTT.

The rearrangement joins TRBV24-1 to TRBJ1-5; D ambiguous. Trimming pared 1 base from V and 10 bases from J, leaving 7 bases between. The CDR3 has 12 residues. Germline CDR1 and CDR2: KGHDR and SFDVKD. The CDR3 nucleotides read TGTGCCACCAGTGATTTTGAGGGTCCCCAGCATTTT. Amino acids: CATSDFEGPQHF.

This chain links TRBV27 with TRBJ2-1, with D possibly matching TRBD2 (7 bases). The CDR3 is 19 amino acids. Trimming cost V 1 base and J 0 bases, with 19 bases left between them. Germline V lookup: CDR1 MNHEY, CDR2 SMNVEV (reference sequence). CDR3 sequence (DNA): TGTGCCAGCAGTTTATTCTTCAGTCGGGGGGCGAGCTCCTACAATGAGCAGTTCTTC. Encoded protein: CASSLFFSRGASSYNEQFF.